The 15 T cell receptor beta chains listed next were all sequenced from one sample in a study of pediatric ulcerative colitis. The assay was immunoSEQ multiplex PCR, and TCRdb's table has in-frame clones only and misses some. The table has 64,000 or so clones, over 65% seen once; the top ten hold about 5.2%. Input material: blood. The origin of the receptors is a boy aged 5-17 years with moderate ulcerative colitis.

V is TRBV4-3 and J is TRBJ1-1; D is perhaps TRBD1 (5 bases). This CDR3 is 17 amino acids long. The V gene's germline CDR1 is LGHNA and CDR2 YSLEER. V lost 0 bases and J lost 6, with 20 bases in between. The CDR3 loop is CASSQDSWGSDRAEAFF. As DNA, the CDR3 is TGCGCCAGCAGCCAAGATAGTTGGGGCTCAGACCGGGCTGAAGCTTTCTTT.

This clone has just a few counts. The V gene is TRBV5-6, the J gene TRBJ1-1; the D is unclear. The CDR3 extends over 11 amino acids. Germline loops: CDR1 SGHDT, CDR2 YYEEEE. With 0 bases removed from V and 5 bases from J, the gap between germline ends came to 2 bases. The CDR3 is CASSLETEAFF. Written as DNA, the CDR3 is TGTGCCAGCAGCTTGGAGACTGAAGCTTTCTTT.

This clone came up a few times. The V call is TRBV9, the J call TRBJ1-1, with D hard to call. The CDR3 length is 17 residues. The germline V gene encodes CDR1 SGDLS and CDR2 YYNGEE. V was trimmed by 4 bases and J by 4 bases, leaving 23 bases between them. The CDR3 loop is CASSSDVSARIPTEAFF. For the CDR3, the DNA is TGTGCCAGCAGCTCAGACGTCTCAGCACGAATACCCACTGAAGCTTTCTTT.

The chain carries TRBV20-1 and TRBJ1-3, with D uncertain. The length of the CDR3 is 11 residues. Germline V gene sequence: CDR1 DFQATT, CDR2 SNEGSKA (reference sequence). Trimming cost V 3 bases and J 3 bases, with 3 bases left between them. The CDR3 sequence: CSARVGNTIYF. The DNA for the CDR3 is TGCAGTGCTAGGGTTGGAAACACCATATATTTT.

The rearrangement links TRBV5-1 to TRBJ2-7; D not certain. Looked up from germline, CDR1 is SGHRS and CDR2 is YFSETQ. The germline V and J ends were trimmed by 0 bases and 2 bases, with 9 bases remaining between them. The CDR3 is made up of 14 amino acids. For the CDR3, the DNA is TGCGCCAGCAGCTTGGAGGCGGATACCTACGAGCAGTACTTC. Encoded protein: CASSLEADTYEQYF.

CDR3 sequence (DNA): TGTGCCAGCGGCCCTAGCAATCAGCCCCAGCATTTT. Amino acid sequence: CASGPSNQPQHF. The chain employs TRBV9 and TRBJ1-5; the D is unclear. This CDR3 has 12 amino acids. The V end lost 7 bases, the J end lost 0 bases, and 5 bases lay between the germline ends. Germline V CDR1 and CDR2: SGDLS, YYNGEE. The full variable domain, with the rest looked up from reference TRBV9 and TRBJ1-5, is DSGVTQTPKHLITATGQRVTLRCSPRSGDLSVYWYQQSLDQGLQFLIQYYNGEERAKGNILERFSAQQFPDLHSELNLSSLELGDSALYFCASGPSNQPQHFGDGTRLSIL.

V usage is TRBV11-3 and J usage is TRBJ2-7, with 10 positions matching TRBD1. Germline CDR1 is SGHNT and CDR2 is YENEEA. Losses at the gene ends were 1 base for V and 7 bases for J; bases not matched to a gene: 4. The CDR3 is 14 amino acids. CDR3 bases: TGTGCCAGCAGCTTAGGACAGGGGGCGGGGGAGCAGTACTTC. As protein: CASSLGQGAGEQYF.

The chain is built from TRBV7-2 and TRBJ1-2; D is unclear. The CDR3 has 15 residues. The germline V gene has CDR1 SGHTA and CDR2 FQGNSA. V lost 5 bases and J lost 5, with 18 bases in between. CDR3 sequence reads: CASSPGRGNGYGYTF. The CDR3 nucleotides are TGTGCCAGCAGCCCCGGGAGAGGGAATGGGTATGGCTACACCTTC.

The V and J genes are TRBV21-1 and TRBJ2-5; the tabulated D call, TRBD2, remains unverified against the DNA. TRBV21-1 is deemed a pseudogene. The CDR3 loop spans 13 amino acids. The CDR3 sequence: CASSKLAEETQYF. The CDR3 nucleotides are TGTGCCAGCAGCAAATTGGCGGAAGAGACCCAGTACTTC.

This chain joins TRBV19 and TRBJ2-1; D uncertain. This CDR3 is built from 13 residues. The germline CDR1 and CDR2 sequences are LNHDA and SQIVND (reference sequence). The V and J ends lost 5 bases and 10 bases respectively, with 15 bases between them. CDR3 region: CASSSGPNAEQFF. Here the CDR3 DNA reads TGTGCCAGTAGTTCTGGACCGAACGCAGAGCAGTTCTTC.

This chain connects TRBV7-2 to TRBJ2-1; D uncertain. V dropped 2 bases and J dropped 6 bases, with 5 bases sitting between them. The CDR3 is 12 amino acids. Germline CDR1 and CDR2: SGHTA and FQGNSA. In DNA form, the CDR3 reads TGTGCCAGCAGCTTAAAGGGCAATGAGCAGTTCTTC. Translated: CASSLKGNEQFF.

V is TRBV25-1 and J is TRBJ2-1, with 7 bases identical to TRBD2. Germline V CDR1 and CDR2: MGHDK, SYGVNS. V shed 2 bases and J 3 bases; nucleotides not matched to a gene: 10. The CDR3 is 17 amino acids. The CDR3 spells CASSERGGTMFYNEQFF. CDR3 bases: TGTGCCAGCAGTGAAAGGGGAGGGACGATGTTCTACAATGAGCAGTTCTTC.

CDR3 protein: CASSQVRLLNTEAFF. The CDR3 DNA reads TGCGCCAGCAGCCAAGTACGACTGTTGAACACTGAAGCTTTCTTT. V usage is TRBV4-1 and J usage is TRBJ1-1; D gene unclear. V dropped 1 base and J dropped 0 bases, with 9 bases sitting between them. Germline assignment: CDR1 MGHRA and CDR2 YSYEKL. The CDR3 consists of 15 residues.

V is TRBV29-1 and J is TRBJ1-2; D is undetermined. Germline V gene lookup returns CDR1 SQVTM and CDR2 ANQGSEA. V lost 7 bases, J lost 8 bases, and 8 bases lay in between. The CDR3 totals 9 residues. The CDR3 DNA is TGCAGCGCCCTACCGGGCTACACCTTC. It translates to CSALPGYTF.

The chain recombines TRBV5-4 with TRBJ2-5; no reliable D call. The CDR3 spans 13 residues. Germline V lookup: CDR1 SGHNT, CDR2 YYREEE (reference sequence). With 3 bases removed from V and 7 bases from J, the gap between germline ends came to 13 bases. The CDR3 DNA follows: TGTGCCAGCAGCTCCCTACAGCAGACGACCCAGTACTTC. Translating it yields CASSSLQQTTQYF.